At least ten counts were recorded for the clone carrying this T cell receptor beta chain. As for time point: newly diagnosed GD, antithyroid drugs for less than 3 months. After RNA was extracted from PBMCs, the TCR library was made from it. The data were obtained in a study of regulatory T cells in long-lasting Graves disease. The CDR3 length is 12 residues. CDR1 and CDR2 (germline): SNHLY, FYNNEI. The V end lost 5 bases, the J end lost 9 bases, and 11 bases lay between the germline ends. Construction of TCR beta libraries relied on iRepertoire HTBI primers and on Arm-PCR targeting CDR3 regions. TCRdb called the multiplex PCR reads again in MiXCR, with one record for every CDR3 protein. The repertoire holds around 450,000 distinct CDR3 sequences, about a sixth seen once, with more than 9% in the top ten. The data also belong to a second study, concerning T cells in Graves' hyperthyroidism and ophthalmopathy.

The sequence was obtained from a middle-aged man with Graves disease. The input for sequencing was peripheral blood mononuclear cells (PBMCs), taken at new diagnosis, from a patient treated with antithyroid drugs. This sequence joins TRBV2 and TRBJ2-1; possibly TRBD2 for D (6 bases). Here the CDR3 reads CASSTMEGEQFF. The CDR3 DNA is TGTGCCAGCAGTACAATGGAGGGTGAGCAGTTCTTC.